Shown below are 5 T cell receptor beta chains from a single sample sequenced in a study of cytomegalovirus exposure and HLA in healthy donors. The primer mix had 60 Vbeta and 13 Jbeta primers. Using immunoSEQ multiplex PCR, the repertoire was profiled, and TCRdb retains in-frame clones only, with some absent. Of around 160,000 clones in the sample, more than 65% were seen once. Material for sequencing was PBMCs. The receptors were gathered from a young man in good health and CMV-seropositive.

The genes are TRBV29-1 and TRBJ2-7; 7 nucleotides line up with TRBD1. CDR3 length: 12 amino acids. The germline V gene has CDR1 SQVTM and CDR2 ANQGSEA. The CDR3: CSVEDRESEQYV. The DNA for the CDR3 is TGCAGCGTCGAAGACAGGGAAAGCGAGCAGTACGTC.

The chain employs TRBV6-5 and TRBJ1-3, with unresolved D. Trimming left V 6 bases short and J 4 bases short, with 10 bases between. The germline V gene has CDR1 MNHEY and CDR2 SVGAGI. This CDR3 contains 13 residues. Here the CDR3 reads CASRRPTGNTIYF. CDR3 DNA: TGTGCCAGCAGACGACCGACAGGAAACACCATATATTTT.

This clone occurred a few times. The V gene is TRBV6-1, the J gene TRBJ1-4, with D perhaps TRBD1 (5 bases). Germline V gives CDR1 MNHNS, CDR2 SASEGT. CDR3 length equals 14 residues. V lost 4 bases and J 10 bases, leaving 16 bases between the germline ends. In nucleotides, the CDR3 is TGTGCCAGCAGTGCCCCAGGGCTGGCCGGAAAACTGTTTTTT. The encoded protein is CASSAPGLAGKLFF.

The V and J genes are TRBV29-1 and TRBJ2-1; TRBD1 agrees at 7 bases. Germline CDR1 reads SQVTM; CDR2 reads ANQGSEA. The CDR3 sequence is 15 residues long. Trimming at V came to 4 bases and at J to 0 bases, leaving 6 bases not matched to a gene. CDR3 nucleotides: TGCAGCGTTGGCCGACAGGGAGACTCCTACAATGAGCAGTTCTTC. It encodes CSVGRQGDSYNEQFF.

The V call is TRBV14, the J call TRBJ1-3; TRBD1 matches at 7 bases. Germline CDR1 is SGHDN and CDR2 is FVKESK. V dropped 5 bases and J dropped 10; count of bases not matched to a gene: 17. CDR3 length equals 16 residues. The CDR3, as DNA: TGTGCCAGCAGCTCAATGGGGCGAGGGGGCGGCCAGACCATATATTTT. Amino acid sequence: CASSSMGRGGGQTIYF.